Presented here are 10 T cell receptor beta chains from one specimen sequenced in a study of blood T cell repertoires in COVID-19. Libraries were prepared by immunoSEQ multiplex PCR; TCRdb keeps only in-frame clonotypes and omits some of them. This table holds roughly 700,000 clones, 85% to 90% found once. Sequences were obtained from peripheral blood. The receptors derive from a woman younger than 35 with acute or convalescent COVID-19.

This chain connects TRBV21-1 to TRBJ1-5; the D call TRBD1 from the table was never checked on the DNA. TRBV21-1 is given as a pseudogene. The CDR3 has 12 residues. The DNA of the CDR3 is TGTGCCACTCCGGGACAGGGACAGCCCCAGCATTTT. Translated, it gives CATPGQGQPQHF.

The rearrangement links TRBV12-5 to TRBJ1-5; TRBD1 agrees at 9 bases. The CDR3 is made up of 17 amino acids. V lost 5 bases and J lost 3; bases outside the gene matches: 11. Germline CDR1 LGHNT, CDR2 FRNRAP. CDR3 protein: CASGLHRQGVFNQPQHF. Here the CDR3 DNA reads TGTGCTAGTGGTCTCCACCGACAGGGGGTTTTCAATCAGCCCCAGCATTTT.

The chain recombines TRBV19 with TRBJ1-2, with a possible D match to TRBD1 (6 bases). V was trimmed by 7 bases and J by 8 bases, leaving 26 bases between them. Per germline, CDR1 LNHDA and CDR2 SQIVND (reference sequence). The CDR3 loop spans 16 amino acids. The CDR3 DNA is TGTGCCAGTACTGCGGAGACAGGTCGAATGTTGCGAGGCTACACCTTC. Residues: CASTAETGRMLRGYTF.

The V and J genes are TRBV11-3 and TRBJ2-5; TRBD2 is a possible D gene (6 bases). The CDR3 totals 14 residues. V lost 1 base, J lost 2 bases, and 8 bases lay in between. Germline V CDR1 and CDR2: SGHNT, YENEEA. CDR3 nucleotide sequence: TGTGCCAGCAGCTTAGCCGGGGGACAAGAGACCCAGTACTTC. Protein: CASSLAGGQETQYF.

The chain is built from TRBV18 and TRBJ1-2, with D unresolved. Germline V CDR1 and CDR2: KGHSH, LQKENI. The ends were cut back, 8 bases at V and 4 bases at J, with 20 bases in the middle. This CDR3 has 15 residues. The CDR3 protein is CASRSGGLDGYGYTF. The CDR3 DNA sequence: TGTGCCAGCCGAAGTGGCGGGCTGGATGGCTATGGCTACACCTTC. The full variable domain, with the rest looked up from reference TRBV18 and TRBJ1-2, is NAGVMQNPRHLVRRRGQEARLRCSPMKGHSHVYWYRQLPEEGLKFMVYLQKENIIDESGMPKERFSAEFPKEGPSILRIQQVVRGDSAAYFCASRSGGLDGYGYTFGSGTRLTVV.

V usage is TRBV27 and J usage is TRBJ1-2; TRBD1 is a possible D gene (6 bases). V was pared by 3 bases and J by 7 bases, with 12 bases between. The CDR3 runs to 13 residues. The germline V gene has CDR1 MNHEY and CDR2 SMNVEV (reference sequence). CDR3 nucleotides: TGTGCCAGCAGTTTTCAGGGGTCGGGTGGCTACACCTTC. Translated, it gives CASSFQGSGGYTF.

A few counts support this clone. V gene TRBV5-4 combines with J gene TRBJ2-1, with 10 bases aligning to TRBD1. V gave up 5 bases and J gave up 3 bases; unmatched junction bases: 11. Germline assignment: CDR1 SGHNT and CDR2 YYREEE (reference sequence). The CDR3 extends over 17 amino acids. CDR3 sequence (DNA): TGTGCCAGCAGACGCGGCCCGGGACAGGGGAACTACAATGAGCAGTTCTTC. This encodes CASRRGPGQGNYNEQFF.

V is TRBV6-4 and J is TRBJ1-2; D is perhaps TRBD1 (5 bases). The germline V gene encodes CDR1 MRHNA and CDR2 SNTAGT. Trimming took off 0 bases at V and 4 bases at J, with 12 bases between the two ends. The CDR3 length is 15 residues. CDR3 region: CASSDSDTTAYGYTF. CDR3 nucleotides: TGTGCCAGCAGTGACTCGGACACAACGGCCTATGGCTACACCTTC.

The genes are TRBV7-9 and TRBJ1-4; 9 positions match TRBD1. The CDR3 consists of 18 residues. The V gene's germline CDR1 is SEHNR and CDR2 FQNEAQ (reference sequence). Trimming at V came to 3 bases and at J to 0 bases, leaving 8 bases not matched to a gene. The CDR3 nucleotides are TGTGCCAGCAGCTTGGAGGCGGGACAGGGATCAACTAATGAAAAACTGTTTTTT. This sequence encodes CASSLEAGQGSTNEKLFF.

The chain uses TRBV6-5 and TRBJ2-3, with 9 bases matching TRBD1. The ends lost 7 bases at V and 5 bases at J; junction bases unmatched: 10. This CDR3 region has 15 residues. The germline V gene encodes CDR1 MNHEY and CDR2 SVGAGI. The chain's CDR3 is CASKGGGTGRDTQYF. CDR3 DNA: TGTGCCAGCAAAGGAGGGGGGACAGGGAGAGATACGCAGTATTTT.